A single count supports the clone carrying this T cell receptor beta chain. These data come from a study of blood T cell repertoires in COVID-19. Study-level background: Samples came from the United States, Italy and Spain, spanning acute and convalescent COVID-19. PBMCs, B-cell-depleted T cells, or T cells were the source of the cDNA or gDNA that made up the material.

Researchers sorted participants into cohorts using their self-reported clinical history. The method was immunoSEQ multiplex PCR; TCRdb's version includes in-frame clones alone and lacks a portion of them. The sample lists around 280,000 clones, roughly nine tenths occurring once. Germline lookup yields CDR1 KGHSH and CDR2 LQKENI. The ends were cut back, 3 bases at V and 0 bases at J, with 6 bases in the middle. This CDR3 is 13 amino acids long. The origin of this receptor is a woman between 35 and 50 years old who had recovered from COVID-19. The chain combines TRBV18 with TRBJ2-7, with a weak D call TRBD2 (5 bases). The sequenced material came from PBMCs or T cells enriched from blood (not recorded which). The CDR3: CASSPGSSYEQYF. The CDR3 DNA is TGTGCCAGCTCACCGGGGAGCTCCTACGAGCAGTACTTC. Full variable domain (outside the CDR3, taken from reference TRBV18 and TRBJ2-7): NAGVMQNPRHLVRRRGQEARLRCSPMKGHSHVYWYRQLPEEGLKFMVYLQKENIIDESGMPKERFSAEFPKEGPSILRIQQVVRGDSAAYFCASSPGSSYEQYFGPGTRLTVT.